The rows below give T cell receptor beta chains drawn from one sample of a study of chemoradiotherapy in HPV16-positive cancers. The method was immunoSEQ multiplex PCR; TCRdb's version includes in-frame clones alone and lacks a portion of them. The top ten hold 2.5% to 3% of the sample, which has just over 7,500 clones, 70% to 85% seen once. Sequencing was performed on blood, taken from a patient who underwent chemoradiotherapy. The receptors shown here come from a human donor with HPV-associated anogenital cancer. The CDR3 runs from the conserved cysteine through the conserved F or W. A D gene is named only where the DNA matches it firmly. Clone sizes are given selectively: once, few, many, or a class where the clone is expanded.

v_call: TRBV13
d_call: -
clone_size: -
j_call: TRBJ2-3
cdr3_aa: CASSPRTITDTQYF
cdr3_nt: TGTGCCAGCAGCCCCAGGACCATCACAGATACGCAGTATTTT

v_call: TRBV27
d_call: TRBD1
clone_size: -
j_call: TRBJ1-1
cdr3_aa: CASSLIGQGGTEAFF
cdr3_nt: TGTGCCAGCAGTTTAATTGGACAGGGAGGCACTGAAGCTTTCTTT

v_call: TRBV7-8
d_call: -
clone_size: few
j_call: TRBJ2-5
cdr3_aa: CASSLELAGETQYF
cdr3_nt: TGTGCCAGCAGCTTAGAACTAGCCGGAGAGACCCAGTACTTC

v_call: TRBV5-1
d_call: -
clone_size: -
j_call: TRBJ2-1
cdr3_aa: CASMVAGLWDEQFF
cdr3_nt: TGCGCCAGCATGGTCGCGGGGCTTTGGGATGAGCAGTTCTTC

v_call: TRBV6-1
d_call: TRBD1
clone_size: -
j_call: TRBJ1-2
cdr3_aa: CASSEDATGGYGYTF
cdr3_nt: TGTGCCAGCAGTGAAGACGCAACAGGGGGATATGGCTACACCTTC

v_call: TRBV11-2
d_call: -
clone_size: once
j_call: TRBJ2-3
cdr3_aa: CASSSGQTDTQYF
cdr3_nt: TGTGCCAGCAGCTCCGGACAGACAGATACGCAGTATTTT

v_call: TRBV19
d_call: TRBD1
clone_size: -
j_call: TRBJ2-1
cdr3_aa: CASHKTGGSPNEQFF
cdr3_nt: TGTGCCAGCCACAAGACAGGGGGCTCGCCCAATGAGCAGTTCTTC

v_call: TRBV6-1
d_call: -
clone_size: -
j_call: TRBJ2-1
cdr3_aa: CASTRDRSYNEQFF
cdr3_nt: TGTGCCAGCACCAGGGACCGATCCTACAATGAGCAGTTCTTC

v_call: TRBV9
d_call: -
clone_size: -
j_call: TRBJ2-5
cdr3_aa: CASSVGGLDFETQYF
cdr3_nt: TGTGCCAGCAGCGTAGGGGGTCTAGACTTCGAGACCCAGTACTTC

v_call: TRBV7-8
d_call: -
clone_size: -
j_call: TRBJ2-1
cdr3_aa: CASSEQSSYNEQFF
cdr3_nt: TGTGCCAGCAGCGAACAGAGCTCCTACAATGAGCAGTTCTTC

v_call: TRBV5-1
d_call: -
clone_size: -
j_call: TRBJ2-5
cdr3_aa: CASSLDRGAGQTQYF
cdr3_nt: TGCGCCAGCAGCTTGGATCGCGGGGCAGGACAGACCCAGTACTTC

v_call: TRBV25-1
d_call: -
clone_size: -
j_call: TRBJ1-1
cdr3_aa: CASSANRDTEAFF
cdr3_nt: TGTGCCAGCAGTGCAAACCGGGACACAGAAGCTTTCTTT

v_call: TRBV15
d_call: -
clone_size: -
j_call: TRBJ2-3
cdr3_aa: CATSFAGTTLADTQYF
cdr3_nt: TGTGCCACCAGCTTTGCCGGGACAACTCTCGCAGATACGCAGTATTTT

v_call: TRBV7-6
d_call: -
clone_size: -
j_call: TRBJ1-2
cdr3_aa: CASSPGLSQAYGYTF
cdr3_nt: TGTGCCAGCAGCCCGGGCCTATCCCAGGCCTATGGCTACACCTTC

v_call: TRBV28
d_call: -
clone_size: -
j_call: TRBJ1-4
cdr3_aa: CASSFAGGLFF
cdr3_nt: TGTGCCAGCAGTTTTGCGGGAGGGCTGTTTTTT